A selection of T cell receptor beta chains follows, all from one sample in a study of T cell changes during pregnancy in multiple sclerosis. Clones were read by immunoSEQ multiplex PCR, and TCRdb kept only the in-frame ones, dropping some. The table shows about 40,000 clones, with more than 90% occurring only once. The input for sequencing was CD4+ T cells from peripheral blood mononuclear cells, taken in the second trimester of pregnancy. These receptors all stem from a female donor in good health, enrolled as a control in a pregnancy study. CDR3s include the opening cysteine and the closing phenylalanine or tryptophan. A D gene is named only where the DNA matches it firmly. A clone size is listed for some rows: how often the clone was seen (once, few, many), or a class if it is expanded.

TRBJ2-7,TRBV19,few,14,TRBD1,CASSIWDRGYEQYF,TGTGCCAGTAGTATCTGGGACAGGGGGTACGAGCAGTACTTC
TRBJ2-7,TRBV18,-,15,-,CASSPIVGAFYEQYF,TGTGCCAGCTCACCAATCGTGGGGGCGTTCTACGAGCAGTACTTC
TRBJ2-2,TRBV18,-,15,-,CASSPPSDGTGELFF,TGTGCCAGCTCACCGCCCAGCGACGGAACCGGGGAGCTGTTTTTT
TRBJ2-7,TRBV30,-,13,TRBD2,CAWTGTSFHEQYF,TGTGCCTGGACCGGGACTAGCTTCCACGAGCAGTACTTC
TRBJ2-7,TRBV9,-,15,TRBD2,CASSVAGSGDYEQYF,TGTGCCAGCAGCGTAGCGGGTAGCGGGGACTACGAGCAGTACTTC
TRBJ2-7,TRBV4-1,-,19,-,CASSQNALALESLPYEQYF,TGCGCCAGCAGCCAAAATGCCCTAGCGCTTGAATCGCTACCCTACGAGCAGTACTTC
TRBJ1-3,TRBV30,-,15,-,CAGSEGHVSGNTIYF,TGTGCCGGATCAGAGGGACATGTCTCTGGAAACACCATATATTTT
TRBJ2-1,TRBV6-5,-,15,TRBD1,CASSYSQGAGNEQFF,TGTGCCAGCAGTTACTCGCAGGGGGCTGGCAATGAGCAGTTCTTC
TRBJ2-3,TRBV9,-,15,-,CASSVAPPLTDTQYF,TGTGCCAGCAGCGTAGCCCCTCCGTTGACAGATACGCAGTATTTT
TRBJ1-2,TRBV4-3,-,14,-,CASSHSSTNYGYTF,TGCGCCAGCAGCCACTCGAGCACTAACTATGGCTACACCTTC